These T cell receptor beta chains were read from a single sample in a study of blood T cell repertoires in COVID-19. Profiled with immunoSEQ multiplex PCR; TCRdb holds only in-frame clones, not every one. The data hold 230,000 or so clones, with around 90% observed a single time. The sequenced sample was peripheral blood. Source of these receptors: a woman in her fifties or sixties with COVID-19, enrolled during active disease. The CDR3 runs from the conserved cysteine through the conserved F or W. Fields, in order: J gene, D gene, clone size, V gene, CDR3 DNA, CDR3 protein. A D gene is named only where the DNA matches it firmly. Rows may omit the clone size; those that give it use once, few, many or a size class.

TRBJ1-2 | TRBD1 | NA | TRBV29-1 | TGCAGCGTTGGGGGGACAGCGGGAGCTAACTATGGCTACACCTTC | CSVGGTAGANYGYTF
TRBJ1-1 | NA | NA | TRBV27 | TGTGCCAGCAGTCCCCTCAGGGTTAACACTGAAGCTTTCTTT | CASSPLRVNTEAFF
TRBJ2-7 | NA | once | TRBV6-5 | TGTGCCAGCACGTATTCCTACGAGCAGTACTTC | CASTYSYEQYF
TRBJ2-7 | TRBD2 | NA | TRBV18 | TGTGCCAGCTCGCCTACCTTTGCGGGAGCTCTCTACGAGCAGTACTTC | CASSPTFAGALYEQYF
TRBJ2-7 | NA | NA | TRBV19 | TGTGCCAGTAGTATATCGATTAACGAAAGGGGGAGTCGCTACGAGCAGTACTTC | CASSISINERGSRYEQYF
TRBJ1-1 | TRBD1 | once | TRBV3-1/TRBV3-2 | TGTGCCAGCAGCCCTACAGGGGCTGAAGCTTTCTTT | CASSPTGAEAFF
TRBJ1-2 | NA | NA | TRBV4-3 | TGCGCCAGCAGCCAAGATAGACAGAGCTATGGCTACACCTTC | CASSQDRQSYGYTF
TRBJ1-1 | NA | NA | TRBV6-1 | TGTGCCAGCAGTGAAGATATGGGGCGAAGCACTGAAGCTTTCTTT | CASSEDMGRSTEAFF
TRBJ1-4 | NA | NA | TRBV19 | TGTGCCAGTAGTACTTTCCTGCTAGCAACTAATGAAAAACTGTTTTTT | CASSTFLLATNEKLFF
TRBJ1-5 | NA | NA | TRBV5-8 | TGTGCCAGCAGCTTGGGGGCTTCTCAAGATCAGCCCCAGCATTTT | CASSLGASQDQPQHF
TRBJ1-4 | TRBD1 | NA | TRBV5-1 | TGCGCCAGCAGCTTGCTGGGCCTGACAGGGGGGTCGGTTGAAAAACTGTTTTTT | CASSLLGLTGGSVEKLFF
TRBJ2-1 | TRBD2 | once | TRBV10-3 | TGTGCCATCAGTGAGTCCATAGGCCGGGGACTAGTACCCAATGAGCAGTTCTTC | CAISESIGRGLVPNEQFF
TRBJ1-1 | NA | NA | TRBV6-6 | TGTGCCAGCAGTTACGGACCCAGGGAAACTGAAGCTTTCTTT | CASSYGPRETEAFF
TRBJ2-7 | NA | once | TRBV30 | TGTGCCTGGAGTCCGATGAGCTCCTACGAGCAGTACTTC | CAWSPMSSYEQYF
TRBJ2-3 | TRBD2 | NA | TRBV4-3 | TGCGCCAGCAGCGCGGCCAGCGGGGGCTCCACAGATACGCAGTATTTT | CASSAASGGSTDTQYF
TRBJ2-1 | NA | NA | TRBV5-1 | TGCGCCAGCAGCCCTACCCTCTCCTACAATGAGCAGTTCTTC | CASSPTLSYNEQFF
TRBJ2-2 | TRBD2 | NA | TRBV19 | TGTGCCAGTAATGGGGCGGGGGGCGTCACCGGGGAGCTGTTTTTT | CASNGAGGVTGELFF
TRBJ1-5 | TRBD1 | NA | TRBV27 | TGTGCCACCGCAAGGGGGCGCGGTCAGCCCCAGCATTTT | CATARGRGQPQHF
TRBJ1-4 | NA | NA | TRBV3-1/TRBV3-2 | TGTGCCAGCAGCCGGGAATGGAGGGAAGAAAAACTGTTTTTT | CASSREWREEKLFF
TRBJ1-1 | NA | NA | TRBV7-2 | TGTGCCAGCAGCTTACGGCCAGGGGAGAACACTGAAGCTTTCTTT | CASSLRPGENTEAFF
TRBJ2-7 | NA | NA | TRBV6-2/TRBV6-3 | TGTGCCAGCAGTAGACAACTTCCCGGACAGTACGAGCAGTACTTC | CASSRQLPGQYEQYF
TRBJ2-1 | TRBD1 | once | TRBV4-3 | TGCGCCAGCAGCCACCTCACCGGACAGGGCCTTGGGCAGTTCTTC | CASSHLTGQGLGQFF
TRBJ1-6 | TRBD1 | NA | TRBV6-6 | TGTGCCAGCAGTCCTGGACAGGGGACGGCGCATAATTCACCCCTCCACTTT | CASSPGQGTAHNSPLHF
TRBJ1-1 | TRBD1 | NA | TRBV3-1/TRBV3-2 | TGTGCCAGCAGCCAAGTTTCACGGGACAGTACTTTCTTT | CASSQVSRDSTFF
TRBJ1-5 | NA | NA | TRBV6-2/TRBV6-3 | TGTGCCAGCAGCCTCACAGGGATTCAGCCCCAGCATTTT | CASSLTGIQPQHF
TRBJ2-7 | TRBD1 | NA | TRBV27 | TGTGCCAGCAGTTTTAGGGGACAGGGCCTCCCATACGAGCAGTACTTC | CASSFRGQGLPYEQYF
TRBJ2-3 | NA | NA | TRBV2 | TGTGCCAGCAGTGAAGACCTGGGCGCAGATACGCAGTATTTT | CASSEDLGADTQYF
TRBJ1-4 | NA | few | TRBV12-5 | TGTGCTAGTGGTTTGGCAACGAGCGCAACTAATGAAAAACTGTTTTTT | CASGLATSATNEKLFF
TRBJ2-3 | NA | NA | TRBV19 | TGTGCCAGTAGTTTTAGGGGGGATACGCAGTATTTT | CASSFRGDTQYF
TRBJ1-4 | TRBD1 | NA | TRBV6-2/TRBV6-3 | TGTGCCAGCAGTTACGCCCGGACAGGGCACATCAATGAAAAACTGTTTTTT | CASSYARTGHINEKLFF
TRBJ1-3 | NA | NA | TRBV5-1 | TGCGCCAGCAGCTTGACCTGGGGAGACACCATATATTTT | CASSLTWGDTIYF
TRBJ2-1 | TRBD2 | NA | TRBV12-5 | TGTGCTAGCAGAAGGTTTAGCGGGGGGGCCCCAAATGAGCAGTTCTTC | CASRRFSGGAPNEQFF
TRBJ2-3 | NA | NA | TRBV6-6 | TGTGCCAGCAGTTACTCGTTACTAGCAGCAGATACGCAGTATTTT | CASSYSLLAADTQYF
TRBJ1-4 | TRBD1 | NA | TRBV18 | TGTGCCAGCTCACCCTACCGAGGGGGCGTAGGTGAAAAACTGTTTTTT | CASSPYRGGVGEKLFF
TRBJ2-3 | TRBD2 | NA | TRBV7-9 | TGTGCCAGCAGCCCGGAACAGCGGGGGACTAGCACAGATACGCAGTATTTT | CASSPEQRGTSTDTQYF
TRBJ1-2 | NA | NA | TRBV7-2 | TGTGCCAGCAGCCACACAGGGAACGCGGCCTACACCTTC | CASSHTGNAAYTF
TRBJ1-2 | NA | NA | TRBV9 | TGTGCCAGCAGCGTAGGTCCCTCGACAGTTAACTATGGCTACACCTTC | CASSVGPSTVNYGYTF
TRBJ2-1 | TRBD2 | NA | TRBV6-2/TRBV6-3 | TGTGCCAGCAGTCTCAATAGCGGGTGGGGTTACAATGAGCAGTTCTTC | CASSLNSGWGYNEQFF
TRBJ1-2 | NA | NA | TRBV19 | TGTGCCAGTAGTAAAGCACAGGGAGCCCCCTATGGCTACACCTTC | CASSKAQGAPYGYTF
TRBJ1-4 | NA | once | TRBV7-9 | TGTGCCAGCAGCAGGGGGGCAAACGAAAAACTGTTTTTT | CASSRGANEKLFF
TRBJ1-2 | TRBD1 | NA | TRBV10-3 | TGTGCCATCAATTCACAGGGGTTAGACTATGGCTACACCTTC | CAINSQGLDYGYTF
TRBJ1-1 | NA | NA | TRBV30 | TGTGCCTGGAGTGTAGTAGCCCTGCGGATCACTGAAGCTTTCTTT | CAWSVVALRITEAFF
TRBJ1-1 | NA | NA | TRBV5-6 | TGTGCCAGCAGCCTGGGTGGAGGGCTGAACACTGAAGCTTTCTTT | CASSLGGGLNTEAFF
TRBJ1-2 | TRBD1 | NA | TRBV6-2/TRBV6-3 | TGTGCCAGCAGTTACGGACAGGTCTATGGCTACACCTTC | CASSYGQVYGYTF
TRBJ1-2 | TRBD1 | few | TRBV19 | TGTGCCAGTAGTACCGGGACAGACAACTATGGCTACACCTTC | CASSTGTDNYGYTF
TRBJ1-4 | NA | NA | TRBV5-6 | TGTGCCAGCAGCCGGGGGGCCGGGGAAAAACTGTTTTTT | CASSRGAGEKLFF
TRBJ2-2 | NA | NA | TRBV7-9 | TGTGCCAGCAGCTTACCAGGGGCTCGGAACACCGGGGAGCTGTTTTTT | CASSLPGARNTGELFF
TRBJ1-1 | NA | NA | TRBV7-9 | TGTGCCAGCAGCACCCTGGATACGAGGGCTTTCTTT | CASSTLDTRAFF
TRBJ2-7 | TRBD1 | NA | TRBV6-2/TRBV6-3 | TGTGCCAGCAGTTCCTTCGCGACAGGGGCCGTCTACGAGCAGTACTTC | CASSSFATGAVYEQYF
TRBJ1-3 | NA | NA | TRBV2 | TGTGCCAGCAGTGAAGGCCCCGGCAGGGGTTTAACTGGAAACACCATATATTTT | CASSEGPGRGLTGNTIYF
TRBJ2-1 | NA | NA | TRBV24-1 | TGTGCCACCAGTGATTCACATTCTCGGACACGGTCCTACAATGAGCAGTTCTTC | CATSDSHSRTRSYNEQFF
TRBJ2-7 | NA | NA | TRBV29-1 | TGCAGCGTTTTCGCGGGGGCAACCTACGAGCAGTACTTC | CSVFAGATYEQYF
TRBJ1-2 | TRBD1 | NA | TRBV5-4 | TGTGCCAGCAGCTTCCCGGACAGGGGGCCCTATGGCTACACCTTC | CASSFPDRGPYGYTF
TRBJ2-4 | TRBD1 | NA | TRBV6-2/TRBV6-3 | TGTGCCAGCAGCGAAACGCCGGGACAGGGGAGCATTCAGTACTTC | CASSETPGQGSIQYF
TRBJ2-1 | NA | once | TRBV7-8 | TGTGCCAGCAGGAACAGGGCTACTTCCAATGAGCAGTTCTTC | CASRNRATSNEQFF